Listed below are T cell receptor beta chains from one sample, sequenced in a study of T cell changes during pregnancy in multiple sclerosis. Sequenced by immunoSEQ multiplex PCR; TCRdb stores in-frame clones only, minus some. The table has under 25,000 clones, about nine tenths seen once. The sequencing here drew on CD8+ T cells from peripheral blood mononuclear cells, taken in the first trimester of pregnancy. The receptor source for this set is a female donor in good health, enrolled as a control in a pregnancy study. The conserved cysteine and the conserved F or W are not part of the CDR3 here. D genes are given only for firm matches. The listing skips clone size in some rows; elsewhere it reads once, few, many or a size class.

abundance: .; len: 9; d_gene: .; v_gene: TRBV2; j_gene: TRBJ2-1; CDR3aa: ASRETGTQF
abundance: .; len: 13; d_gene: .; v_gene: TRBV13; j_gene: TRBJ2-4; CDR3aa: ASSAPRVDKNIQY
abundance: few; len: 12; d_gene: .; v_gene: TRBV7-6; j_gene: TRBJ1-6; CDR3aa: ASSYRADNSPLH
abundance: .; len: 11; d_gene: .; v_gene: TRBV28; j_gene: TRBJ2-7; CDR3aa: ASSPGQLYEQY
abundance: .; len: 15; d_gene: TRBD2; v_gene: TRBV27; j_gene: TRBJ2-2; CDR3aa: ASSPTLAARGTGELF
abundance: .; len: 12; d_gene: .; v_gene: TRBV5-1; j_gene: TRBJ2-7; CDR3aa: ASSLSEGGYEQY
abundance: .; len: 9; d_gene: .; v_gene: TRBV7-2; j_gene: TRBJ2-7; CDR3aa: ASSSQYEQY
abundance: .; len: 12; d_gene: .; v_gene: TRBV2; j_gene: TRBJ1-2; CDR3aa: ASNEGEIGYGYT
abundance: .; len: 15; d_gene: TRBD2; v_gene: TRBV2; j_gene: TRBJ2-7; CDR3aa: ASSEAGSGRVSYEQY
abundance: .; len: 10; d_gene: .; v_gene: TRBV7-2; j_gene: TRBJ2-7; CDR3aa: ASSTRVYEQY
abundance: .; len: 16; d_gene: .; v_gene: TRBV9; j_gene: TRBJ1-6; CDR3aa: ASSVGPPARGREPPLH
abundance: .; len: 13; d_gene: .; v_gene: TRBV4-1; j_gene: TRBJ2-1; CDR3aa: ASSQWHGGNNEQF
abundance: once; len: 12; d_gene: .; v_gene: TRBV28; j_gene: TRBJ2-5; CDR3aa: ASSYPRVLETQY
abundance: .; len: 10; d_gene: .; v_gene: TRBV6-5; j_gene: TRBJ1-4; CDR3aa: ASGGRTEKLF
abundance: once; len: 16; d_gene: TRBD1; v_gene: TRBV7-8; j_gene: TRBJ1-5; CDR3aa: ASDEKDREGTSNQPQH
abundance: .; len: 12; d_gene: .; v_gene: TRBV7-9; j_gene: TRBJ2-7; CDR3aa: ASSLSGQYYEQY
abundance: .; len: 13; d_gene: .; v_gene: TRBV11-2; j_gene: TRBJ1-4; CDR3aa: ASSLWGGTNEKLF
abundance: .; len: 13; d_gene: .; v_gene: TRBV25-1; j_gene: TRBJ1-1; CDR3aa: ASSDPSGGDTEAF
abundance: .; len: 12; d_gene: .; v_gene: TRBV5-5; j_gene: TRBJ1-1; CDR3aa: ASSLASLNTEAF
abundance: .; len: 14; d_gene: TRBD2; v_gene: TRBV28; j_gene: TRBJ2-3; CDR3aa: ASSSLAGDSTDTQY
abundance: .; len: 12; d_gene: TRBD2; v_gene: TRBV15; j_gene: TRBJ2-5; CDR3aa: ATSISGTQETQY
abundance: .; len: 12; d_gene: TRBD2; v_gene: TRBV27; j_gene: TRBJ2-5; CDR3aa: ASRTTSGEETQY
abundance: .; len: 13; d_gene: TRBD1; v_gene: TRBV4-1; j_gene: TRBJ1-2; CDR3aa: ASSPGQGGVHGYT
abundance: .; len: 15; d_gene: TRBD1; v_gene: TRBV7-3; j_gene: TRBJ2-2; CDR3aa: ASSSPTGFGDTGELF
abundance: .; len: 11; d_gene: TRBD1; v_gene: TRBV6-5; j_gene: TRBJ1-2; CDR3aa: ASRVGQYYGYT
abundance: .; len: 13; d_gene: .; v_gene: TRBV7-2; j_gene: TRBJ2-1; CDR3aa: ASSWTDPTYNEQF
abundance: .; len: 11; d_gene: .; v_gene: TRBV27; j_gene: TRBJ2-7; CDR3aa: ASSFSPSYEQY
abundance: .; len: 14; d_gene: .; v_gene: TRBV6-6; j_gene: TRBJ2-5; CDR3aa: ASSYIWGELGETQY
abundance: .; len: 10; d_gene: TRBD2; v_gene: TRBV13; j_gene: TRBJ2-3; CDR3aa: ASSYGLVLQY
abundance: .; len: 12; d_gene: TRBD1; v_gene: TRBV28; j_gene: TRBJ2-3; CDR3aa: ASSLWGQADTQY
abundance: medium-sized; len: 11; d_gene: .; v_gene: TRBV6-4; j_gene: TRBJ2-3; CDR3aa: ASSDSTTDTQY
abundance: medium-sized; len: 14; d_gene: .; v_gene: TRBV28; j_gene: TRBJ2-5; CDR3aa: ASSSPLQENQETQY
abundance: .; len: 13; d_gene: .; v_gene: TRBV29-1; j_gene: TRBJ1-2; CDR3aa: SVERLESANYGYT
abundance: .; len: 16; d_gene: TRBD2; v_gene: TRBV2; j_gene: TRBJ2-5; CDR3aa: ASRAGTSGGAPWETQY
abundance: few; len: 12; d_gene: .; v_gene: TRBV4-1; j_gene: TRBJ1-2; CDR3aa: ASSQEGGVHGYT
abundance: medium-sized; len: 15; d_gene: TRBD1; v_gene: TRBV19; j_gene: TRBJ1-5; CDR3aa: ASTTGTGSYSNQPQH
abundance: .; len: 12; d_gene: TRBD1; v_gene: TRBV5-6; j_gene: TRBJ2-7; CDR3aa: ASSPGTGPYEQY
abundance: .; len: 13; d_gene: .; v_gene: TRBV9; j_gene: TRBJ2-4; CDR3aa: ASSVSGQVGNIQY
abundance: once; len: 13; d_gene: TRBD2; v_gene: TRBV4-2; j_gene: TRBJ2-7; CDR3aa: ASSLGSSGSYEQY
abundance: .; len: 14; d_gene: .; v_gene: TRBV15; j_gene: TRBJ2-7; CDR3aa: ATSKQPREPNYEQY
abundance: .; len: 13; d_gene: TRBD1; v_gene: TRBV4-3; j_gene: TRBJ2-3; CDR3aa: ASSRGQTHENTQY
abundance: .; len: 13; d_gene: .; v_gene: TRBV4-2; j_gene: TRBJ2-1; CDR3aa: ASSQEGGGYNEQF
abundance: .; len: 13; d_gene: TRBD1; v_gene: TRBV19; j_gene: TRBJ2-7; CDR3aa: ASSIGGTGSREQY
abundance: .; len: 11; d_gene: .; v_gene: TRBV7-9; j_gene: TRBJ2-5; CDR3aa: ASSSGLKETQY
abundance: .; len: 12; d_gene: TRBD2; v_gene: TRBV29-1; j_gene: TRBJ2-2; CDR3aa: SVLTGTSPGELF
abundance: .; len: 10; d_gene: TRBD2; v_gene: TRBV30; j_gene: TRBJ2-1; CDR3aa: AWGYSGNEQF